Detailed here is one T cell receptor (beta chain). Its specificity is unknown. TCRdb re-analysed the reads in MiXCR, keeping a single row per CDR3 protein. The sample records 750,000 to 900,000 distinct CDR3 sequences, 25% to 30% being singletons. This record comes from a study of T cell repertoires in cytomegalovirus infection. CDR1 is SNHLY and CDR2 is FYNNEI in the germline V gene. Trimming took 8 bases from V and 12 from J, leaving 16 bases between them. The CDR3 has 12 amino acids. General observations from the study: Frequencies of public TCR beta families were cumulated, and this identified carriers of CMV plus the relevant HLA.

The sequence derives from a human donor in good health (CMV status not recorded). Some clones in this sample may be carry-over from other donors' samples. This chain uses TRBV2 with TRBJ1-4; a possible D gene is TRBD1 (5 bases). The material was cultured CD8+ T cells from PBMCs, obtained from culture after CMV antigen stimulation. The CDR3, as DNA: TGTGCCAGCCGTTGGACAAGCCTACAACTGTTTTTT. Translation gives CASRWTSLQLFF.